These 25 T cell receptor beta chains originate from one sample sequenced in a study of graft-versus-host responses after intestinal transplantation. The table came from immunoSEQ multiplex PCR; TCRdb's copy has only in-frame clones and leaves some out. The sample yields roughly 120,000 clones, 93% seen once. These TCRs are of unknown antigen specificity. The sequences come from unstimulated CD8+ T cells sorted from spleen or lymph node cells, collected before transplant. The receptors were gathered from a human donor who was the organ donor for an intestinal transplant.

The CDR3 sequence is CASSISRGPTEAFF. CDR3 in DNA: TGTGCCAGTAGTATCTCCCGGGGCCCCACTGAAGCTTTCTTT. This chain uses TRBV19 with TRBJ1-1, with a possible D match to TRBD1 (5 bases). In germline, CDR1 is LNHDA, CDR2 SQIVND (reference sequence). V was trimmed by 3 bases and J by 4 bases, leaving 12 bases between them. This CDR3 spans 14 amino acids.

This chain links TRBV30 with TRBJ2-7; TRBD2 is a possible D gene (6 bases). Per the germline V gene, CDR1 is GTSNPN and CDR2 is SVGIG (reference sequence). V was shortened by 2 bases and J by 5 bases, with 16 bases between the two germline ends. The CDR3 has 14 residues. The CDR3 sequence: CAWSIPGGVDEQYF. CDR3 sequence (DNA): TGTGCCTGGAGTATCCCTGGAGGGGTTGACGAGCAGTACTTC.

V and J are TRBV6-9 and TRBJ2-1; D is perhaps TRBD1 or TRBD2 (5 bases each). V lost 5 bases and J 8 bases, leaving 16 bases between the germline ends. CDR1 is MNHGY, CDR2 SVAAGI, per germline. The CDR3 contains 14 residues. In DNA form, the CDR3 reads TGTGCCAGCAGTCAGGGACCCCCTACGGATGAGCAGTTCTTC. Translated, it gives CASSQGPPTDEQFF.

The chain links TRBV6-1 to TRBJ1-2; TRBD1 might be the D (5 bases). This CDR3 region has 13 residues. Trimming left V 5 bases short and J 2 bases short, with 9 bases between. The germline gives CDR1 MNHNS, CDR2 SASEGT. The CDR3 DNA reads TGTGCCAGCAGTCCGACAGCAAACTATGGCTACACCTTC. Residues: CASSPTANYGYTF.

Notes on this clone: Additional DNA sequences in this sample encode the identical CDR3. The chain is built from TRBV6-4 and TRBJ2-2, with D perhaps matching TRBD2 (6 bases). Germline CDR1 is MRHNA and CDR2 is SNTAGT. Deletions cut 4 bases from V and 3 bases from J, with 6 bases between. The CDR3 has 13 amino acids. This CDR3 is CASSAGDTGELFF. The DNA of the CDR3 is TGTGCCAGCAGTGCGGGAGACACCGGGGAGCTGTTTTTT.

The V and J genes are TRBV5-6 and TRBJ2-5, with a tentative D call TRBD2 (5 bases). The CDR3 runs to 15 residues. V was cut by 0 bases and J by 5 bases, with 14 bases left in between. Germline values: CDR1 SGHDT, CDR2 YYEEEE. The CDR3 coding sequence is TGTGCCAGCAGCTTGGCATATTTTCGCGGGGAGACCCAGTACTTC. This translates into CASSLAYFRGETQYF.

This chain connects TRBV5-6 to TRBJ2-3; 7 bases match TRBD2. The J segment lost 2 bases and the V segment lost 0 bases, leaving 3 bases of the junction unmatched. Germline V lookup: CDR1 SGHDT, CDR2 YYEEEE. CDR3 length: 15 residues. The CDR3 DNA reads TGTGCCAGCAGCTTGGGACTAGCTCCCACAGATACGCAGTATTTT. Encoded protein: CASSLGLAPTDTQYF.

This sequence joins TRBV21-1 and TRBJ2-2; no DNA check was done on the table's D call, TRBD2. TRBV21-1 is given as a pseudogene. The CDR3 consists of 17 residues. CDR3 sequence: CASSKSRLAVPCGELFF. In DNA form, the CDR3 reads TGTGCCAGCAGCAAATCCAGACTAGCGGTCCCATGCGGGGAGCTGTTTTTT.

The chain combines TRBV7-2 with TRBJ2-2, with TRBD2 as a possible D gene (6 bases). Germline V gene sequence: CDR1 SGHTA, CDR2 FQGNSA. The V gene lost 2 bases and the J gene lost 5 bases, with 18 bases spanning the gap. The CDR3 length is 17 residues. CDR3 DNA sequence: TGTGCCAGCAGCTTATGGGTGGGAGGTGTTTCTACCGGGGAGCTGTTTTTT. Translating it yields CASSLWVGGVSTGELFF.

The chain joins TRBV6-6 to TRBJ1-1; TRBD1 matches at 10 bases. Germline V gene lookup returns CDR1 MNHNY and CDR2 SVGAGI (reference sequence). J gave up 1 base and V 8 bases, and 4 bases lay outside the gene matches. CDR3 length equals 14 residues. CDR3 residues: CASQDRGPNTEAFF. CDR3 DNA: TGTGCCAGCCAAGACAGGGGGCCGAACACTGAAGCTTTCTTT.

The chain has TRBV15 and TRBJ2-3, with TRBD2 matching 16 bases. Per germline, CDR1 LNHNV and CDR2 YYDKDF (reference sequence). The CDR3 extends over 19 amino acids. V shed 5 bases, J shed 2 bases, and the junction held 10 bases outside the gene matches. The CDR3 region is CATSGRLGLAGGITDTQYF. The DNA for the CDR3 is TGTGCCACCAGCGGGCGACTGGGACTAGCGGGAGGGATCACAGATACGCAGTATTTT.

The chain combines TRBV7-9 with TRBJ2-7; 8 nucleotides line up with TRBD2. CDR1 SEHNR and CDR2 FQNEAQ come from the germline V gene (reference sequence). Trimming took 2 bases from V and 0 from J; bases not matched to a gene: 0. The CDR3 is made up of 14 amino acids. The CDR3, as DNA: TGTGCCAGCAGCTTACTAGCGGGCTCCTACGAGCAGTACTTC. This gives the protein CASSLLAGSYEQYF.

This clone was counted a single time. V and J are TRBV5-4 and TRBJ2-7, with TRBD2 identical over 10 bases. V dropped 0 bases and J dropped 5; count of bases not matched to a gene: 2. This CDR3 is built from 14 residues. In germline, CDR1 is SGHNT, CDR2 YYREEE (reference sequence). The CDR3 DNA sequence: TGTGCCAGCAGCTTGGGTCTAGCGGGAGACGAGCAGTACTTC. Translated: CASSLGLAGDEQYF.

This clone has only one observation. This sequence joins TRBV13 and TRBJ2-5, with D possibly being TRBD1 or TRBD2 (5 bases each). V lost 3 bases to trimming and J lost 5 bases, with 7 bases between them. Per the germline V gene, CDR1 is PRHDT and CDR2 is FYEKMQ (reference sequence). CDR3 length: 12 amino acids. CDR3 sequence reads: CASSFWGETQYF. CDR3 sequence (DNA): TGTGCCAGCAGCTTTTGGGGGGAGACCCAGTACTTC.

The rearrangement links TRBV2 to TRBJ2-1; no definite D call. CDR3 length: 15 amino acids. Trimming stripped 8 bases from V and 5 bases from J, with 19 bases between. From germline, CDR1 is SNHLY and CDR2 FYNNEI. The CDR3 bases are TGTGCCAGCTATCTAGATTCACAGCCCGACAATGAGCAGTTCTTC. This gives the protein CASYLDSQPDNEQFF. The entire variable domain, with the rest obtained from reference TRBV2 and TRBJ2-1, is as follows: EPEVTQTPSHQVTQMGQEVILRCVPISNHLYFYWYRQILGQKVEFLVSFYNNEISEKSEIFDDQFSVERPDGSNFTLKIRSTKLEDSAMYFCASYLDSQPDNEQFFGPGTRLTVL.

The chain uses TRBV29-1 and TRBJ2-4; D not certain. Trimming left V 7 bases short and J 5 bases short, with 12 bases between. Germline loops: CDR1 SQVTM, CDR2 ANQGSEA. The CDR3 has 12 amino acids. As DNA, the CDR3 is TGCAGCGCCCGGCCCCTCGAAAACATTCAGTACTTC. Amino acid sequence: CSARPLENIQYF.

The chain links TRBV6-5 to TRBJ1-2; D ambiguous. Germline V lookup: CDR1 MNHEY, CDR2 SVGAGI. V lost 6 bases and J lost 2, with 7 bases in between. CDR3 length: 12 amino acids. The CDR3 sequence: CASRGLNYGYTF. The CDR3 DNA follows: TGTGCCAGCAGGGGGTTAAACTATGGCTACACCTTC.

As DNA, the CDR3 is TGCGCCAGCAGCCCAGCCGGGGGGGCCCTAACCGGGGAGCTGTTTTTT. Protein: CASSPAGGALTGELFF. The rearrangement joins TRBV4-3 to TRBJ2-2; 8 nucleotides line up with TRBD2. Germline lookup yields CDR1 LGHNA and CDR2 YSLEER. The J segment lost 5 bases and the V segment lost 4 bases, leaving 9 bases of the junction unmatched. There are 16 residues in the CDR3.

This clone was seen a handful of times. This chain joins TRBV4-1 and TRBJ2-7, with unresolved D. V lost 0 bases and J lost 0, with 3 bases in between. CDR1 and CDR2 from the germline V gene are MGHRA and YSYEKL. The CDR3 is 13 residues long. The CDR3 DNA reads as TGCGCCAGCAGCCAAGACAGCTCCTACGAGCAGTACTTC. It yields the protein CASSQDSSYEQYF.

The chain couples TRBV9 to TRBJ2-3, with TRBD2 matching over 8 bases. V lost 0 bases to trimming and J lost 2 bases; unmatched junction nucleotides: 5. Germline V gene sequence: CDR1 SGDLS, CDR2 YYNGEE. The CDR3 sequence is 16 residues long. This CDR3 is CASSVVAGGHTDTQYF. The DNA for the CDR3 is TGTGCCAGCAGCGTAGTGGCGGGAGGCCACACAGATACGCAGTATTTT.

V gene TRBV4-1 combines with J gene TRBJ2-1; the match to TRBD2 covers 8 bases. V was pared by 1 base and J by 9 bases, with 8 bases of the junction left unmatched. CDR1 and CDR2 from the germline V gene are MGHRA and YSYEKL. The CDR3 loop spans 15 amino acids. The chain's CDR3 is CASSQVGLAHGEQFF. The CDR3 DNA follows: TGCGCCAGCAGCCAAGTAGGACTAGCTCATGGTGAGCAGTTCTTC.

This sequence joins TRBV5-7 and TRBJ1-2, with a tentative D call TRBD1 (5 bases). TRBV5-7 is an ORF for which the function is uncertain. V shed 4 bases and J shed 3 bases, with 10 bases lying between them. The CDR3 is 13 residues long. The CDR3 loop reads CASSQLGDYGYTF. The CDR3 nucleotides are TGTGCCAGCAGCCAGTTAGGGGACTATGGCTACACCTTC.

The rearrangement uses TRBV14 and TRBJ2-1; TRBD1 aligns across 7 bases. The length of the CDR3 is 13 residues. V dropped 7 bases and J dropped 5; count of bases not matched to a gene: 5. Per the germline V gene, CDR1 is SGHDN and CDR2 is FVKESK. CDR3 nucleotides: TGTGCCAGCACATGGGACAGAGACAATGAGCAGTTCTTC. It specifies CASTWDRDNEQFF.

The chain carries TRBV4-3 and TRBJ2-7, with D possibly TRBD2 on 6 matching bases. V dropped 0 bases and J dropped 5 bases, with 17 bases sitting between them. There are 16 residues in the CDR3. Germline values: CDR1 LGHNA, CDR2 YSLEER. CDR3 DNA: TGCGCCAGCAGCCAAGATTGGCGGGCCGGGGAGGACGAGCAGTACTTC. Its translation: CASSQDWRAGEDEQYF.

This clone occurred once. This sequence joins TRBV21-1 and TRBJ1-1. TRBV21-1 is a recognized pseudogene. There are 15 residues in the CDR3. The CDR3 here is CASIKGSWENTEAFF. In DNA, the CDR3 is TGTGCCAGCATAAAAGGGTCTTGGGAGAACACTGAAGCTTTCTTT.